This T cell receptor (beta chain) was sequenced for a study of PD-1 blockade in classical Hodgkin lymphoma. Study-level results: A reduction in baseline TCR diversity was reportedly seen in newly diagnosed patients relative to healthy donors.

As to this clone: No antigen is known for it.

Here immunoSEQ multiplex PCR was the method, and the copy in TCRdb shows in-frame clones only, minus some. Of about 7,100 clones listed, 78% are singletons. Documented time point: newly diagnosed, previously untreated cHL patient sample. Trimming stripped 0 bases from V and 8 bases from J, with 12 bases between. In germline, CDR1 is SGHRS, CDR2 YFSETQ. The CDR3 has 14 amino acids. Sequencing was performed on peripheral blood mononuclear cells (PBMCs). The chain combines TRBV5-1 with TRBJ2-1, with D perhaps assigned TRBD1 or TRBD2 (5 bases each). The receptor comes from a human donor with classical Hodgkin lymphoma. CDR3 sequence (DNA): TGCGCCAGCAGCTTGGAAGAACTGGGGGATGAGCAGTTCTTC. This sequence encodes CASSLEELGDEQFF.